This T cell receptor beta chain emerged from a study of glioma-infiltrating T cells (dated by TCRdb to the mid-2010s). Context from the whole study: Sequencing of TCR alpha- and beta-chain repertoires was performed on glioma tissue, on non-neoplastic brain tissue, and on matched peripheral blood mononuclear cells. To measure how far tissue and blood T-cell populations diverged, each tissue-infiltrating repertoire was compared against the peripheral blood repertoire of the same patient. The paired cohort was made up of three low-grade glioma patients, several primary glioblastoma patients and three non-glioma patients who contributed non-neoplastic brain tissue.

With regard to this clonotype: Its cognate antigen has yet to be identified. A clone one base away is much larger, so this may be a read error.

The iRepertoire nested amplicon-rescue multiplex PCR (arm-PCR) platform was used to amplify TCR alpha and beta CDR3 regions from RNA. One-step reverse transcription and amplification used roughly 100-400 ng of tissue mRNA or PBMC total RNA as input. After bead purification, a secondary multiplex PCR added Illumina adapters, and libraries were gel-purified between 200 and 400 bp. The libraries contained internal 6-nucleotide barcodes that were used for demultiplexing. Sequencing of libraries was performed on an Illumina MiSeq with 2x220 or 2x250 nucleotide paired-end reads. The authors' pipeline ran thus. Paired reads were merged using FLASH 1.2.11 and aligned with BWA-MEM to the GRCh37 human genome, and TRA and TRB reads were then extracted. V and J assignment used an IMGT-derived reference of cassette sequences and CDR3 motifs that included pseudogenes. Three-frame translation of reads was performed, and productive CDR3s were defined as those with a C...FGXG motif and no stop codons. A clonotype was defined as a unique combination of a V-J cassette pair and a CDR3 amino acid sequence. Reads were filtered by Hamming distance, with the threshold set by the sequence error rate of each sample in mapped regions. TCRdb handled the public reads itself, with Q25 trimming in fastp and clone calling in MiXCR, and kept productive beta chains. Entries that share a CDR3 protein sequence are merged under the most common genes and DNA. The V and J calls and clone size come from TCRdb's table, not from the authors' own analysis. Present in this sample are roughly 100,000 distinct CDR3 sequences, around 40% of which were seen just once. 30% to 40% of the sample comes from the top ten.

Results and caveats for the whole study, not just this receptor: VJ-independent divergence between tissue and blood was found to be below expectation in non-neoplastic patients but above expectation in all gliomas, particularly low-grade gliomas. Very few CDR3 sequences were shared between tissue and blood, attributed to high CDR3 diversity and limited sampling. Small numbers underpinned the group comparisons: 7 to 9 glioblastoma patients, three low-grade glioma patients and three non-neoplastic patients.

The CDR3 measures 13 amino acids from cysteine to phenylalanine. The DNA shown is the 39-base CDR3, in frame from base 1. Trimming takes 1 base from V and 5 bases from J, and the germline ends sit 6 bases apart. The sequencing sample was made of glioma tissue, nonneoplastic brain tissue, or PBMCs (not recorded which). This sequence originates from a human donor with low-grade glioma or glioblastoma, undergoing nonglioma brain surgery, or in good health (not recorded which). Here the chain combines TRBV12-3 or TRBV12-4 and TRBJ2-1; TRBD1 might be the D gene, on 5 matching bases. The DNA is as follows: TGTGCCAGCAGTTTAGAGGGGCACAATGAGCAGTTCTTC. Its protein reads: CASSLEGHNEQFF.